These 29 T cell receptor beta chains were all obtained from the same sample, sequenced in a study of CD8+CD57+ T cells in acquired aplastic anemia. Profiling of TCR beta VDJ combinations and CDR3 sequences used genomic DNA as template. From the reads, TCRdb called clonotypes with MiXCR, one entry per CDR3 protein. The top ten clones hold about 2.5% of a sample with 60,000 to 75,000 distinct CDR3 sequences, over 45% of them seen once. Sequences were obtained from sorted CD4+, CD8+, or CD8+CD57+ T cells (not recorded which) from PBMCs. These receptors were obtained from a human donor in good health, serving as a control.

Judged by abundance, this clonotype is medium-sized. CDR3 sequence (DNA): TGCAGCGTGGGTGGGAGGGGTGAGCAGTTCTTC. Amino acid sequence: CSVGGRGEQFF. V gene TRBV29-1 combines with J gene TRBJ2-1; 7 bases match TRBD2. Germline trimming cut 6 bases from V and 9 bases from J; bases unmatched to any gene: 5. Per the germline V gene, CDR1 is SQVTM and CDR2 is ANQGSEA. The CDR3 totals 11 residues.

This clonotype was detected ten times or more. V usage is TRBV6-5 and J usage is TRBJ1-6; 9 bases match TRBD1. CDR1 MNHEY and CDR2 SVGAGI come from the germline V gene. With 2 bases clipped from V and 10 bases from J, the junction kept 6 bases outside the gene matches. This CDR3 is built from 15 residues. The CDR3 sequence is CASSYATGGISPLHF. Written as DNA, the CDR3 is TGTGCCAGCAGTTACGCGACAGGGGGAATATCACCCCTCCACTTT.

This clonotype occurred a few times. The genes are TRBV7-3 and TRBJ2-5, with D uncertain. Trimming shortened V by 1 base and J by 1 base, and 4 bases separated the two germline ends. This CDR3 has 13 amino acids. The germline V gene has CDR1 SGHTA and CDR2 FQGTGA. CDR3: CASSLNSQETQYF. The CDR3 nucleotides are TGTGCCAGCAGCTTAAACAGCCAAGAGACCCAGTACTTC.

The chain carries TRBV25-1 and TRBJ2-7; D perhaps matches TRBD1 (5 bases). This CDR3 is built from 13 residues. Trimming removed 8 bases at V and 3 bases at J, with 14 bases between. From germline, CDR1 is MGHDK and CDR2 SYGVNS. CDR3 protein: CASSQGPNYEQYF. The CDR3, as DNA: TGTGCCAGCTCTCAGGGTCCCAACTACGAGCAGTACTTC.

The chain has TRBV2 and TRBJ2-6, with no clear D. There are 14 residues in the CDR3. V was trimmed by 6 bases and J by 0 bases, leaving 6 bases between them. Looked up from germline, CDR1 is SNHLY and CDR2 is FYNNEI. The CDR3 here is CASRWSSGANVLTF. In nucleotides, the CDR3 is TGTGCCAGCAGATGGAGCTCTGGGGCCAACGTCCTGACTTTC.

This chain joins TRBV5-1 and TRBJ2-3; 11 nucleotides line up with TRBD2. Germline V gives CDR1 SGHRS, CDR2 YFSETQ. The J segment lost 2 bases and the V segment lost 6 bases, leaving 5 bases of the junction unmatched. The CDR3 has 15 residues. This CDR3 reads CASTLAGGITDTQYF. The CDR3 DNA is TGCGCCAGCACCTTAGCGGGGGGGATCACAGATACGCAGTATTTT.

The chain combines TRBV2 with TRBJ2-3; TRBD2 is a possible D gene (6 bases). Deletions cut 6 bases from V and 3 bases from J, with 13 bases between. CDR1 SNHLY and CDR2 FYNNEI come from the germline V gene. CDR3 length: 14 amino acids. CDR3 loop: CASSDLAGTDTQYF. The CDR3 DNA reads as TGTGCCAGCAGCGACTTGGCGGGAACAGATACGCAGTATTTT.

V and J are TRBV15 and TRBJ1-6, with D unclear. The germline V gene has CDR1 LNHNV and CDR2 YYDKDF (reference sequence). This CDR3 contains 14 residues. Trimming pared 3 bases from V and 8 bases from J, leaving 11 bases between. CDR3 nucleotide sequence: TGTGCCACCAGCAGTGCCGGAGGGTATTCACCCCTCCACTTT. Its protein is CATSSAGGYSPLHF. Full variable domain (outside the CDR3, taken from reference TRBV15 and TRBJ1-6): DAMVIQNPRYQVTQFGKPVTLSCSQTLNHNVMYWYQQKSSQAPKLLFHYYDKDFNNEADTPDNFQSRRPNTSFCFLDIRSPGLGDTAMYLCATSSAGGYSPLHFGNGTRLTVT.

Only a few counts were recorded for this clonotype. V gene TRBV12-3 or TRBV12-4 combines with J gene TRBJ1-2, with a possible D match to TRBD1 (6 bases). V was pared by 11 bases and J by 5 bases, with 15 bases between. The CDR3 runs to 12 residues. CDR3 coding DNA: TGTGCCGGATGGGACAAGTGGTATGGCTACACCTTC. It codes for CAGWDKWYGYTF.

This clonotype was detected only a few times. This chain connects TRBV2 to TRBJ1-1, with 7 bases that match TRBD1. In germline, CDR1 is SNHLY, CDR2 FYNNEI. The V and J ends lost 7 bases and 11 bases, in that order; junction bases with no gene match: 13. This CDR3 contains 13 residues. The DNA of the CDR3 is TGTGCCAGCACTACCGCGACAGGGCCTAGGGCTTTCTTT. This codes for CASTTATGPRAFF.

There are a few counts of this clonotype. CDR3 residues: CASSGQSTGSPLHF. The CDR3 DNA follows: TGCGCCAGCAGCGGACAAAGTACAGGATCACCCCTCCACTTT. This sequence joins TRBV10-2 and TRBJ1-6; weak D call: TRBD1 (5 bases). The CDR3 contains 14 residues. Trimming took 6 bases from V and 10 from J, leaving 16 bases between them. CDR1 WSHSY and CDR2 SAAADI come from the germline V gene.

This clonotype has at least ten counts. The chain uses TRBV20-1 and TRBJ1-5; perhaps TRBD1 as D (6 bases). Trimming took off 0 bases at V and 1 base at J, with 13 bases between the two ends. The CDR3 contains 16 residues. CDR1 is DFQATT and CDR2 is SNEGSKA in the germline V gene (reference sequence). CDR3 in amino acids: CSARDFVGGSNQPQHF. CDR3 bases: TGCAGTGCTAGAGATTTTGTAGGGGGGAGCAATCAGCCCCAGCATTTT.

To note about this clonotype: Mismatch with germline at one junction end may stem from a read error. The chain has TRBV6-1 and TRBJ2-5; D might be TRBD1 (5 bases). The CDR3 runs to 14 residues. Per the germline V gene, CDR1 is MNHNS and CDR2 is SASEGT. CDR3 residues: CAGRMGRNQETQYF. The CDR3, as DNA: TGTGCCGGCAGGATGGGGCGGAACCAAGAGACCCAGTACTTC.

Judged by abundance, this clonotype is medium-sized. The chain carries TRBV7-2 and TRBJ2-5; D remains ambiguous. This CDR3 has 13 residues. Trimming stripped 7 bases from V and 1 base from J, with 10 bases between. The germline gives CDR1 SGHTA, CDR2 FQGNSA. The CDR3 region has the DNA TGTGCCAGCAACTTGGGATTCCAAGAGACCCAGTACTTC. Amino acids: CASNLGFQETQYF.

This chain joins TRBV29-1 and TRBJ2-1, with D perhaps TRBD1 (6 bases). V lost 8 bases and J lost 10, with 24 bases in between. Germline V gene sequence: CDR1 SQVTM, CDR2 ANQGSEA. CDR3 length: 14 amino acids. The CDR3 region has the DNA TGCAGCACTACAGGGCCCGCGAACACCGGGGAGCAGTTCTTC. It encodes CSTTGPANTGEQFF.

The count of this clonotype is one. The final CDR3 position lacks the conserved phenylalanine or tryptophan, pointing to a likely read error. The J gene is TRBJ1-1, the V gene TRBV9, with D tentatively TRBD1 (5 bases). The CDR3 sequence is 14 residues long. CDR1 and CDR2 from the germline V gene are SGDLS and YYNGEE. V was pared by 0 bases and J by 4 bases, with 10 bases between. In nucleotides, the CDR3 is TGTGCCAGCAGCGTAGGACAGTTACGCACTGAAGCTTTCTAT. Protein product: CASSVGQLRTEAFY.

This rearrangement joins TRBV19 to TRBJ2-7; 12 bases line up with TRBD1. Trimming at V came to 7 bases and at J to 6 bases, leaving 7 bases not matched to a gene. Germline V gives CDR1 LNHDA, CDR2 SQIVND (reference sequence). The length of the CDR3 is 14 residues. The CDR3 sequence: CASKRGQGAREQYF. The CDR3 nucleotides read TGTGCCAGTAAGAGGGGACAGGGGGCGCGCGAGCAGTACTTC.

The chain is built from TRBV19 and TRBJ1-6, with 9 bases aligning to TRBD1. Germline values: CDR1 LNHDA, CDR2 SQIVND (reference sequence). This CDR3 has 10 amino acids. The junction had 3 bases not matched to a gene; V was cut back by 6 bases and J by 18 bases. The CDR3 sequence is CASRGQGYHF. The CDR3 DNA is TGTGCCAGTAGAGGACAGGGGTACCACTTT.

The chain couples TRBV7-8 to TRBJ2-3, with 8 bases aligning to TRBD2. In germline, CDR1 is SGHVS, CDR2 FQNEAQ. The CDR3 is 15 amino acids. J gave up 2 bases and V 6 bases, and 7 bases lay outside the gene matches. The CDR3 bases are TGTGCCAGCAGTCCTATAGCGGGATTCACAGATACGCAGTATTTT. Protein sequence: CASSPIAGFTDTQYF.

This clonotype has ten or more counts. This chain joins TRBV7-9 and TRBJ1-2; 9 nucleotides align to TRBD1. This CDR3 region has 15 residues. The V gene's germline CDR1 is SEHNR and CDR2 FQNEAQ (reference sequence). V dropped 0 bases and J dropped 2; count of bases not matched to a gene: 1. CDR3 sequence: CASSLADRGNYGYTF. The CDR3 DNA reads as TGTGCCAGCAGCTTAGCCGACAGGGGGAACTATGGCTACACCTTC. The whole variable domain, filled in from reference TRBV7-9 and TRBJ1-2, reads DTGVSQNPRHKITKRGQNVTFRCDPISEHNRLYWYRQTLGQGPEFLTYFQNEAQLEKSRLLSDRFSAERPKGSFSTLEIQRTEQGDSAMYLCASSLADRGNYGYTFGSGTRLTVV.

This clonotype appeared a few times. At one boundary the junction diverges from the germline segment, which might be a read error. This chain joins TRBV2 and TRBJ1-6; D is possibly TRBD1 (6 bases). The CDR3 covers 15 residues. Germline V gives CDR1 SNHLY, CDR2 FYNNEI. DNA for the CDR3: TGTGTCAGTAACCGACAGGCTCAAAATAACTCACCCCTCCACTTT. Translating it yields CVSNRQAQNNSPLHF.

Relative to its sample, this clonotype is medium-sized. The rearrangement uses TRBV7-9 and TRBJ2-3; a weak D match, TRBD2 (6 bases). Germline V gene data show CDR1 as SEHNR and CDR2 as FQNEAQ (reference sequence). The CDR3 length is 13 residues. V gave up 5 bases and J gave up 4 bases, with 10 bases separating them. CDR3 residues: CASSPRGPDTQYF. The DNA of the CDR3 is TGTGCCAGCAGCCCGCGGGGTCCAGATACGCAGTATTTT.

CDR3 sequence (DNA): TGCAGCGCTTCGACAGGGGTCGGCTACACCTTC. Protein product: CSASTGVGYTF. The chain recombines TRBV29-1 with TRBJ1-2; 8 bases match TRBD1. V trimming: 7 bases; J trimming: 8 bases; junction bases outside the gene matches: 6. The CDR3 is made up of 11 amino acids. Germline V gene lookup returns CDR1 SQVTM and CDR2 ANQGSEA.

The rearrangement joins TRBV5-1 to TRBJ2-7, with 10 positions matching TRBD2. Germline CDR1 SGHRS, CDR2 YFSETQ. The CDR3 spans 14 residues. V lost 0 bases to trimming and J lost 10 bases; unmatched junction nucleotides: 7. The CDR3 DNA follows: TGCGCCAGCAGCTTGGGACTAGCGGGCGGGGGACAGTACTTC. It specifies CASSLGLAGGGQYF.

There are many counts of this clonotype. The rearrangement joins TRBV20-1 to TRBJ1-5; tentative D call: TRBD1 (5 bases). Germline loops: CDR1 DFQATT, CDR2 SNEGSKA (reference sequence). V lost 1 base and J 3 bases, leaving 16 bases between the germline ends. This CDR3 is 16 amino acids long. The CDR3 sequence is CSARGHTGTSNQPQHF. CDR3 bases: TGCAGTGCTAGAGGCCACACCGGGACCTCCAATCAGCCCCAGCATTTT.

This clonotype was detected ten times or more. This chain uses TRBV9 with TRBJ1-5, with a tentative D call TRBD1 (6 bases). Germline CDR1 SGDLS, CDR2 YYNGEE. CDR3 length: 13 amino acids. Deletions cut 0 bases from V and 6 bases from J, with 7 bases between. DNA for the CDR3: TGTGCCAGCAGCGTAGAAGGGGGTCAGCCCCAGCATTTT. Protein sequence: CASSVEGGQPQHF.

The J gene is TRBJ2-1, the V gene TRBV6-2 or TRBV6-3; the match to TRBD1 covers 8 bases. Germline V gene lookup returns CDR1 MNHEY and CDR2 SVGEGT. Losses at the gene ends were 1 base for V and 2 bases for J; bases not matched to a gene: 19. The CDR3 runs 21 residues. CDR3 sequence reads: CASSYLDELWTGPITYNEQFF. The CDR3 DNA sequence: TGTGCCAGCAGTTACTTAGACGAGCTCTGGACAGGGCCCATAACCTACAATGAGCAGTTCTTC.

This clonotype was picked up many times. The CDR3 loop is CASSESWDTTYEQYF. In nucleotides, the CDR3 is TGTGCCAGCAGTGAATCCTGGGACACTACCTACGAGCAGTACTTC. The genes are TRBV6-1 and TRBJ2-7; TRBD1 is a possible D gene (6 bases). V was clipped by 2 bases and J by 2 bases, with 13 bases between them. In germline, CDR1 is MNHNS, CDR2 SASEGT. The CDR3 extends over 15 amino acids.

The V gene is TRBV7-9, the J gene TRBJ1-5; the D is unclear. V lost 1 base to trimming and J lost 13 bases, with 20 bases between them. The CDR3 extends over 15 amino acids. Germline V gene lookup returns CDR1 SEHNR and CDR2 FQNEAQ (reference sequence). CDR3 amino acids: CASSLEQDGHQLQHF. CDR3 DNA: TGTGCCAGCAGCTTAGAGCAGGACGGTCATCAGCTTCAGCATTTT.